Shown below are 20 T cell receptor beta chains from a single sample sequenced in a study of blood T cell repertoires in COVID-19. Profiling relied on immunoSEQ multiplex PCR, and the TCRdb table lists in-frame clones only, not all of them. The sample carries about 190,000 clones, around 91% recorded once. The source material was peripheral blood. The source of these receptors is a middle-aged man with acute or convalescent COVID-19.

The rearrangement joins TRBV28 to TRBJ1-2, with D possibly being TRBD1 (5 bases). The V end lost 7 bases, the J end lost 2 bases, and 11 bases lay between the germline ends. The CDR3 has 13 amino acids. Germline V gene data show CDR1 as MDHEN and CDR2 as SYDVKM. The CDR3 reads CASTLDSNYGYTF. The CDR3 DNA reads TGTGCCAGCACTCTCGACAGCAACTATGGCTACACCTTC.

The chain carries TRBV19 and TRBJ2-1; 13 bases align to TRBD2. This CDR3 contains 18 residues. V lost 3 bases to trimming and J lost 1 base; unmatched junction nucleotides: 6. In germline, CDR1 is LNHDA, CDR2 SQIVND (reference sequence). In DNA form, the CDR3 reads TGTGCCAGTAGTATTGGGACTAGCGGGATAACATCCTACAATGAGCAGTTCTTC. Its protein product is CASSIGTSGITSYNEQFF.

The chain joins TRBV7-2 to TRBJ2-1, with D unclear. The ends were cut back, 0 bases at V and 5 bases at J, with 8 bases in the middle. Germline CDR1 SGHTA, CDR2 FQGNSA. The CDR3 is 14 amino acids. The CDR3: CASSLALRDNEQFF. The CDR3 DNA follows: TGTGCCAGCAGCTTAGCGCTTCGGGACAATGAGCAGTTCTTC. The variable domain in full, completed from reference TRBV7-2 and TRBJ2-1, reads GAGVSQSPSNKVTEKGKDVELRCDPISGHTALYWYRQSLGQGLEFLIYFQGNSAPDKSGLPSDRFSAERTGGSVSTLTIQRTQQEDSAVYLCASSLALRDNEQFFGPGTRLTVL.

V is TRBV28 and J is TRBJ1-2, with D unresolved. The germline gives CDR1 MDHEN, CDR2 SYDVKM. V lost 4 bases, J lost 4 bases, and 10 bases lay in between. The CDR3 spans 13 residues. CDR3 protein: CASSSGVGYGYTF. CDR3 coding DNA: TGTGCCAGCAGTTCGGGTGTTGGCTATGGCTACACCTTC.

The DNA for the CDR3 is TGTGCCAGCAGTGCGCGCCGGGAGTCGTATGAAGCTTTCTTT. It codes for CASSARRESYEAFF. The rearrangement uses TRBV2 and TRBJ1-1; D unresolved. Germline values: CDR1 SNHLY, CDR2 FYNNEI. The CDR3 runs 14 residues. Deletions cut 4 bases from V and 7 bases from J, with 16 bases between.

Concerning this clone itself: The identical CDR3 is also encoded by other nucleotide sequences in the sample. The V gene is TRBV19, the J gene TRBJ1-5, with D possibly being TRBD1 (5 bases). The CDR3 sequence is 13 residues long. CDR1 is LNHDA and CDR2 is SQIVND in the germline V gene (reference sequence). The ends were cut back, 6 bases at V and 4 bases at J, with 10 bases in the middle. In DNA form, the CDR3 reads TGTGCCAGTAGCCTTGGGGCGAATCAGCCCCAGCATTTT. Its protein product is CASSLGANQPQHF.

This chain's CDR3 is CASSFPGKNYGYTF. The CDR3 DNA reads as TGTGCCAGCAGTTTCCCAGGCAAGAACTATGGCTACACCTTC. The rearrangement links TRBV28 to TRBJ1-2, with no clear D. The CDR3 is 14 amino acids. With 3 bases removed from V and 2 bases from J, the gap between germline ends came to 10 bases. Germline V lookup: CDR1 MDHEN, CDR2 SYDVKM.

Remarks on this clone: Different DNA sequences within this sample yield the same CDR3. CDR3 bases: TGTGCCAGCAGCTTAAGGACTAGCGGATACAATGAGCAGTTCTTC. Residues: CASSLRTSGYNEQFF. The rearrangement uses TRBV7-2 and TRBJ2-1; 10 nucleotides align to TRBD2. The junction had 2 bases not matched to a gene; V was cut back by 2 bases and J by 4 bases. Germline CDR1 SGHTA, CDR2 FQGNSA. This CDR3 has 15 residues.

This clone showed up just a few times. This chain uses TRBV7-2 with TRBJ2-1, with TRBD2 identical over 13 bases. This CDR3 has 15 residues. V trimming: 5 bases; J trimming: 8 bases; junction bases outside the gene matches: 6. Per germline, CDR1 SGHTA and CDR2 FQGNSA. CDR3 sequence (DNA): TGTGCCAGCAGCACGCGGACTAGCGGGAGCGATGAGCAGTTCTTC. The encoded protein is CASSTRTSGSDEQFF.

The genes are TRBV2 and TRBJ2-7; D may be TRBD1 (5 bases). Trimming took 6 bases from V and 3 from J, leaving 6 bases between them. From germline, CDR1 is SNHLY and CDR2 FYNNEI. The CDR3 covers 11 residues. The CDR3 protein is CASRTVYEQYF. The CDR3 nucleotides read TGTGCCAGCAGGACAGTCTACGAGCAGTACTTC.

This chain links TRBV5-1 with TRBJ2-3; the match to TRBD2 covers 14 bases. V trimming: 0 bases; J trimming: 2 bases; junction bases outside the gene matches: 14. Germline values: CDR1 SGHRS, CDR2 YFSETQ. CDR3 length: 21 residues. The CDR3 loop is CASSLGSGLAGVRGTTDTQYF. The CDR3 bases are TGCGCCAGCAGCTTGGGGTCGGGACTAGCGGGAGTTAGGGGGACCACAGATACGCAGTATTTT.

The chain joins TRBV19 to TRBJ2-3; tentatively, D is TRBD2 (6 bases). V lost 5 bases and J 0 bases, leaving 12 bases between the germline ends. CDR1 is LNHDA, CDR2 SQIVND, per germline (reference sequence). The CDR3 totals 15 residues. The chain's CDR3 is CASSPRGASTDTQYF. The CDR3 region has the DNA TGTGCCAGTAGTCCACGCGGGGCTAGCACAGATACGCAGTATTTT.

The chain recombines TRBV7-9 with TRBJ2-1; the D is unclear. Trimming left V 5 bases short and J 8 bases short, with 13 bases between. Germline assignment: CDR1 SEHNR and CDR2 FQNEAQ (reference sequence). There are 13 residues in the CDR3. The CDR3 DNA follows: TGTGCCAGCAGCAACCTACCGAGCTATGAGCAGTTCTTC. Translating gives CASSNLPSYEQFF.

The chain joins TRBV7-9 to TRBJ1-5, with a possible D match to TRBD1 (5 bases). Germline V gives CDR1 SEHNR, CDR2 FQNEAQ (reference sequence). The CDR3 is 15 amino acids. V was shortened by 5 bases and J by 0 bases, with 11 bases between the two germline ends. The CDR3 sequence is CASSQGHHSNQPQHF. The CDR3 region has the DNA TGTGCCAGCAGCCAAGGACACCATAGCAATCAGCCCCAGCATTTT.

The chain recombines TRBV6-5 with TRBJ1-3; tentatively, D is TRBD1 (6 bases). V dropped 7 bases and J dropped 0 bases, with 10 bases sitting between them. Germline CDR1 is MNHEY and CDR2 is SVGAGI. The CDR3 has 14 residues. The CDR3 protein is CASKQGSSGNTIYF. The CDR3 coding sequence is TGTGCCAGCAAACAGGGTAGCTCTGGAAACACCATATATTTT.

There are a few counts of this clone. The J gene is TRBJ1-5, the V gene TRBV15; D is possibly TRBD1 (5 bases). V lost 3 bases, J lost 9 bases, and 9 bases lay in between. The CDR3 runs 12 residues. Germline values: CDR1 LNHNV, CDR2 YYDKDF (reference sequence). Here the CDR3 reads CATSRDQGPQHF. The CDR3 DNA sequence: TGTGCCACCAGCAGGGATCAGGGGCCCCAGCATTTT.

This sequence joins TRBV18 and TRBJ2-3; TRBD2 aligns across 11 bases. This CDR3 has 17 residues. V was clipped by 2 bases and J by 4 bases; unmatched bases: 8. CDR1 is KGHSH and CDR2 is LQKENI in the germline V gene. Here the CDR3 reads CASSPMALAGGSDTQYF. CDR3 nucleotides: TGTGCCAGCTCACCAATGGCCCTAGCGGGAGGTTCAGATACGCAGTATTTT.

The CDR3 sequence: CASSQRTGNQPQHF. The CDR3 bases are TGCGCCAGCAGCCAGAGGACAGGGAATCAGCCCCAGCATTTT. The chain carries TRBV4-3 and TRBJ1-5; TRBD1 agrees at 8 bases. Germline trimming cut 3 bases from V and 4 bases from J; bases unmatched to any gene: 2. This CDR3 is 14 amino acids long. CDR1 LGHNA and CDR2 YSLEER come from the germline V gene.

This chain links TRBV6-5 with TRBJ2-5; 10 bases map to TRBD2. This CDR3 is built from 14 residues. The junction had 5 bases not matched to a gene; V was cut back by 8 bases and J by 2 bases. Per germline, CDR1 MNHEY and CDR2 SVGAGI. The CDR3 DNA follows: TGTGCCAGCTCCCTAGCGGGGGCTCAAGAGACCCAGTACTTC. This encodes CASSLAGAQETQYF.

V is TRBV5-1 and J is TRBJ2-2; no clear D gene. Per germline, CDR1 SGHRS and CDR2 YFSETQ. Trimming stripped 5 bases from V and 2 bases from J, with 13 bases between. The CDR3 is 15 amino acids. DNA for the CDR3: TGCGCCAGCAGTGAGAATACAGTTAACACCGGGGAGCTGTTTTTT. It is translated as CASSENTVNTGELFF.